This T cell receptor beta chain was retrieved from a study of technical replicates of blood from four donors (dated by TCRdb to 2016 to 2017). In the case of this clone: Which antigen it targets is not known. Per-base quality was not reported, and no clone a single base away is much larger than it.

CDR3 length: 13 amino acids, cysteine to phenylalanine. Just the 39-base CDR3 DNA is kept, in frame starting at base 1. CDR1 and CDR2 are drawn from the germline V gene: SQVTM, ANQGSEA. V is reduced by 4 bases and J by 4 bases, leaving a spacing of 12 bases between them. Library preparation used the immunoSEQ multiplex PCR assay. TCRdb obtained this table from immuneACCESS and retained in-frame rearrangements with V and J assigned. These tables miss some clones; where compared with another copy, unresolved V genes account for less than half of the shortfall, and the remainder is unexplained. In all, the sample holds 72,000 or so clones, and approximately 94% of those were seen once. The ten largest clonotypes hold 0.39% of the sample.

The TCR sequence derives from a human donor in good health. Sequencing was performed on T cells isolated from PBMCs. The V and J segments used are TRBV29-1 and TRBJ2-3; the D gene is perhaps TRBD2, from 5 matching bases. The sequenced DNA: TGCAGCGTTGGGGCCGGGGAAGCAGATACGCAGTATTTT. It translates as CSVGAGEADTQYF.